Listed below are T cell receptor beta chains from one sample, sequenced in a study of glioma-infiltrating T cells after dendritic cell vaccination. Sequencing was performed with immunoSEQ multiplex PCR; in TCRdb, only in-frame clones are kept and a portion is missing. The profile shows approximately 46,000 clones, around 89% of them singletons. Sequences were derived from blood, sampled after dendritic cell vaccination. These receptors originate from a human donor with glioblastoma. CDR3s include the opening cysteine and the closing phenylalanine or tryptophan. The D gene is left open where the match is weak. Clone size is shown for a subset of rows, as once, few, many or a class of expanded clone.

J gene,V gene,clone size,D gene,CDR3 DNA,CDR3 protein
TRBJ2-1,TRBV10-3,.,.,TGTGCCACTACGACAGCCTACAATGAGCAGTTCTTC,CATTTAYNEQFF
TRBJ1-1,TRBV12-5,.,TRBD1,TGTGCTAGTGGTTTTTTTACAAGGGACAGCCGCGGAGTCGCTTTCTTT,CASGFFTRDSRGVAFF
TRBJ2-1,TRBV28,.,TRBD1,TGTGCCAGCAGACTAGGGGGACAGGGGATTCGCCCTAGGTCCTACAATGAGCAGTTCTTC,CASRLGGQGIRPRSYNEQFF
TRBJ2-2,TRBV6-1,.,.,TGTGCCAGCAGTGAAGCCCATAGCGGAGTGAACACCGGGGAGCTGTTTTTT,CASSEAHSGVNTGELFF
TRBJ2-2,TRBV30,.,.,TGTGCCTGGAGTGTGGGCCAGCCCACCGGGGAGCTGTTTTTT,CAWSVGQPTGELFF
TRBJ1-1,TRBV5-1,.,.,TGCGCCAGCAGCTTGATCGTCGCGATTGAAGGGGGTGAAGCTTTCTTT,CASSLIVAIEGGEAFF
TRBJ1-5,TRBV28,.,TRBD1,TGTGCCAGCAGCCCGGGACAGTTGGGCAATCAGCCCCAGCATTTT,CASSPGQLGNQPQHF
TRBJ1-1,TRBV5-4,.,TRBD1,TGTGCCAGCAGCAGGACAGGCGGGCCCACTGAAGCTTTCTTT,CASSRTGGPTEAFF
TRBJ1-4,TRBV30,.,.,TGTGCCTGGAGTCTCCAGGGTTTGGATGAAAAACTGTTTTTT,CAWSLQGLDEKLFF
TRBJ1-1,TRBV5-1,.,TRBD1,TGCGCCAGCAGCTTGGGAGGGACAGGGGGATCTGAAGCTTTCTTT,CASSLGGTGGSEAFF
TRBJ2-7,TRBV7-2,.,TRBD2,TGTGCCAGCAGCGTAACCGGGACTAGGGCCTACGAGCAGTACTTC,CASSVTGTRAYEQYF
TRBJ2-1,TRBV6-6,few,TRBD2,TGTGCCACCGCGGGGGATGAGCAGTTCTTC,CATAGDEQFF
TRBJ2-3,TRBV2,.,.,TGTGCCAGCAGTGACGGTCTTATCACAGATACGCAGTATTTT,CASSDGLITDTQYF
TRBJ2-7,TRBV7-2,.,.,TGTGCCAGCAGCCGCGACCGAGGAATTTCCTACGAGCAGTACTTC,CASSRDRGISYEQYF
TRBJ2-4,TRBV28,.,TRBD1,TGTGCCAGCAGCCCCGGGACAGTGAAAAACATTCAGTACTTC,CASSPGTVKNIQYF
TRBJ2-5,TRBV29-1,few,TRBD2,TGCAGCGTTCTTAGCGGGAGAGAGACCCAGTACTTC,CSVLSGRETQYF
TRBJ1-3,TRBV19,.,TRBD1,TGTGCCAGTACCCCGTGGGGACAGGTACCTGGAAACACCATATATTTT,CASTPWGQVPGNTIYF
TRBJ2-7,TRBV6-4,.,.,TGTGCCAGCGATCCTGGGTGGGCGGGCCATTCCTACGAGCAGTACTTC,CASDPGWAGHSYEQYF
TRBJ2-2,TRBV4-1,.,TRBD1,TGCGCCAGCAGCCTAGGACAGGGTACCGGGGAGCTGTTTTTT,CASSLGQGTGELFF
TRBJ1-5,TRBV2,.,TRBD1,TGTGCCAGCAGTGGAATTTTCGACAGGGCGCATCAGCCCCAGCATTTT,CASSGIFDRAHQPQHF
TRBJ1-4,TRBV4-1,.,TRBD1,TGCGCCAGCAGCCTCCGGGACAGGGGAGTTGAAAAACTGTTTTTT,CASSLRDRGVEKLFF
TRBJ1-2,TRBV5-1,once,.,TGCGCCAGCAGCTTGAATTCGGCGGCCAATGGCTACACCTTC,CASSLNSAANGYTF
TRBJ2-1,TRBV28,.,TRBD2,TGTGCCAGCAGTTCCCCCTCTTGGACTAGCGGGAGCTATGAGCAGTTCTTC,CASSSPSWTSGSYEQFF
TRBJ1-2,TRBV30,.,.,TGTGCCTGGAGTGTATTGAGGGCAGGGGTGGGCTACACCTTC,CAWSVLRAGVGYTF
TRBJ2-3,TRBV10-3,.,TRBD1,TGTGCCATCAGCGGGACAGGGTCTGGGGATACGCAGTATTTT,CAISGTGSGDTQYF
TRBJ1-1,TRBV6-5,.,TRBD1,TGTGCCAGCAGTACCCCGGGACAGGGGGACACTGAAGCTTTCTTT,CASSTPGQGDTEAFF
TRBJ2-1,TRBV7-9,.,.,TGTGCCACACGCGGCCAGCGGAATACAAATGAGCAGTTCTTC,CATRGQRNTNEQFF
TRBJ2-7,TRBV15,.,TRBD1,TGTGCCACCAGCAGAGGGGACAGGGCGTCCTACGAGCAGTACTTC,CATSRGDRASYEQYF
TRBJ1-4,TRBV7-9,.,.,TGTGCCAGCAGCTTACTGGGGAGGACTAATGAAAAACTGTTTTTT,CASSLLGRTNEKLFF
TRBJ2-1,TRBV7-9,.,TRBD1,TGTGCCAGCAGCCACAGGGGCCCCCGACTCGATGAGCAGTTCTTC,CASSHRGPRLDEQFF
TRBJ2-3,TRBV7-8,.,TRBD2,TGTGCCGGGGCGGGGGGGGGAGTAGGTGATACGCAGTATTTT,CAGAGGGVGDTQYF
TRBJ1-2,TRBV14,once,.,TGTGCCAGCAGCCAAGAAACAGGCACCGTCTATGGCTACACCTTC,CASSQETGTVYGYTF
TRBJ1-5,TRBV7-8,.,TRBD1,TGTGCCAGCAGCTGGGACAGGGCTCAGCCCCAGCATTTT,CASSWDRAQPQHF
TRBJ1-5,TRBV27,.,TRBD1,TGTGCCAGCAGTTTATCGACAGGGTTTGGTCAGCCCCAGCATTTT,CASSLSTGFGQPQHF